This paragraph covers one TCR beta chain sequence. The data were taken from a study of blood T cell repertoires in COVID-19. Cohort 3 donors were reported recovered after two negative PCRs, clearance, or symptom resolution. The CDR3 consists of 13 residues. V lost 4 bases and J 8 bases, leaving 13 bases between the germline ends. Germline lookup yields CDR1 SGHNT and CDR2 YYREEE (reference sequence). In the source study's methods: Cell counts per sample came from amplifying reference gene primers. The method was immunoSEQ multiplex PCR; TCRdb's version includes in-frame clones alone and lacks a portion of them. V and J calls and clone size come straight from that table; D and trimming were deduced from the DNA. The sample yields about 410,000 clones, roughly 90% seen once.

What was sequenced was PBMCs or T cells enriched from blood (not recorded which). V gene TRBV5-4 combines with J gene TRBJ1-5, with a tentative D call TRBD1 (6 bases). The receptor was derived from a woman aged 30 to 39 who had recovered from COVID-19. CDR3 loop: CASSQQGSEPQHF. The CDR3 DNA follows: TGTGCCAGCAGCCAACAGGGATCTGAGCCCCAGCATTTT.